This T cell receptor beta chain was documented in a study of cytomegalovirus exposure and HLA in healthy donors. A note on this clone: Its antigen remains unidentified.

Overall study findings and caveats: As a later analysis revealed, the rate of TCR association differed by HLA locus, with DRB1 most and HLA-C fewest. A later analysis reportedly identified an Asian-associated ancestry cluster as carrying fewer N-insertions than the 666-donor mean.

The PCR had 60 Vbeta and 13 Jbeta primers. TCRdb's copy holds only in-frame clones and misses some; the assay was immunoSEQ multiplex PCR. The table lists some 130,000 clones, 75% of them singletons. The CDR3 is 15 residues long. Deletions cut 3 bases from V and 4 bases from J, with 15 bases between. Germline CDR1 is KGHSH and CDR2 is LQKENI. The V call is TRBV18, the J call TRBJ1-1; D gene ambiguous. The receptor's source is a man aged 30 to 45 in good health and CMV-seronegative. Sequences were obtained from PBMCs. CDR3 nucleotide sequence: TGTGCCAGCTCACCGAAAGTGCCGCGCGGCACTGAAGCTTTCTTT. Protein product: CASSPKVPRGTEAFF.